One sample yielded the 3 T cell receptor beta chains listed below, sequenced in a study of blood T cell repertoires in COVID-19. Profiled with immunoSEQ multiplex PCR; TCRdb holds only in-frame clones, not every one. The profile shows tens of thousands of clones, around 75% of them singletons. The sample comprised peripheral blood. Receptor source: a man between 65 and 79 years old with acute or convalescent COVID-19.

This rearrangement joins TRBV6-2 or TRBV6-3 to TRBJ2-7, with 10 positions matching TRBD2. Per germline, CDR1 MNHEY and CDR2 SVGEGT. V lost 4 bases and J lost 5; bases outside the gene matches: 17. The CDR3 consists of 18 residues. DNA for the CDR3: TGTGCCAGCAGTTGGGACCCTAGCGGGAGCACCCGAGGCGACGAGCAGTACTTC. Protein product: CASSWDPSGSTRGDEQYF.

This rearrangement joins TRBV5-1 to TRBJ2-6; D uncertain. CDR3 length: 17 residues. The V and J ends lost 0 bases and 0 bases respectively, with 10 bases between them. The germline CDR1 and CDR2 sequences are SGHRS and YFSETQ. The CDR3 DNA reads as TGCGCCAGCAGCTTGGGAAGCCCTAGCTCTGGGGCCAACGTCCTGACTTTC. Translated, it gives CASSLGSPSSGANVLTF.

The rearrangement joins TRBV2 to TRBJ2-7, with D possibly TRBD2 on 6 matching bases. Trimming took off 3 bases at V and 4 bases at J, with 19 bases between the two ends. The CDR3 has 16 residues. Germline CDR1 is SNHLY and CDR2 is FYNNEI. Here the CDR3 reads CASSEGLASSSYEQYF. Written as DNA, the CDR3 is TGTGCCAGCAGTGAGGGGCTAGCGAGTTCGAGTTACGAGCAGTACTTC. Drawing the rest from reference TRBV2 and TRBJ2-7, the complete variable domain is EPEVTQTPSHQVTQMGQEVILRCVPISNHLYFYWYRQILGQKVEFLVSFYNNEISEKSEIFDDQFSVERPDGSNFTLKIRSTKLEDSAMYFCASSEGLASSSYEQYFGPGTRLTVT.